The rows below give T cell receptor beta chains drawn from one sample of a study of T cells in Graves' hyperthyroidism and ophthalmopathy. Each CDR3 protein is one row after TCRdb ran MiXCR on the multiplex PCR reads. This table has roughly 180,000 distinct CDR3 sequences, 9.4% appearing once. Sequenced sample: blood. The source of these receptors is a woman aged 18-30 years with Graves' hyperthyroidism that later progressed to Graves' ophthalmopathy. The CDR3 runs from the conserved cysteine through the conserved F or W. D genes are given only for firm matches. For some rows the clone size is stated as once, few or many, or as a class when expanded; others skip it.

CDR3nt,CDR3aa,j_gene,abundance,v_gene,d_gene
TGTGCCAGCAGTTTTACGGGACAGGGTTCACCCCTCCACTTT,CASSFTGQGSPLHF,TRBJ1-6,many,TRBV12-3/TRBV12-4,TRBD1
TGTGCCATCAGCCTAGACATTGCCGTCTATGGCTACACCTTC,CAISLDIAVYGYTF,TRBJ1-2,many,TRBV10-3,.
TGTGCCACCAGCAGTCGGGACCTACTCTTAGAGGGTGAAAAACTGTTTTTT,CATSSRDLLLEGEKLFF,TRBJ1-4,many,TRBV15,.
TGCGCCAGCAGCCCCCAAAGTACGACAGGGGAGGAGACCCAGTACTTC,CASSPQSTTGEETQYF,TRBJ2-5,many,TRBV4-1,TRBD1
TGTGCCAGCAGCTTATCTTCGTACACCGGGGAGCTGTTTTTT,CASSLSSYTGELFF,TRBJ2-2,few,TRBV7-6,.
TGTGCCACCGAGGCCAGCGGGGGCCTAAATGAGCAGTTCTTC,CATEASGGLNEQFF,TRBJ2-1,.,TRBV6-1,TRBD2
TGTGCCACCCAAAGACTAGCGGGAGTTTCCTACGAGCAGTACTTC,CATQRLAGVSYEQYF,TRBJ2-7,many,TRBV6-1,TRBD2
TGTGCCAGTACCGGGGGACAGAACACCGGGGAGCTGTTTTTT,CASTGGQNTGELFF,TRBJ2-2,many,TRBV19,.
TGTGCCAGCAGTTTACGGGGACAGCACTCCTACGAGCAGTACTTC,CASSLRGQHSYEQYF,TRBJ2-7,many,TRBV12-3/TRBV12-4,TRBD1
TGTGCCAGCAGCCATGAAGGGACTACAATCTACAATGAGCAGTTCTTC,CASSHEGTTIYNEQFF,TRBJ2-1,many,TRBV3-1,TRBD2
TGTGCCAGCACCCAACGCCTGAACACCGGGGAGCTGTTTTTT,CASTQRLNTGELFF,TRBJ2-2,few,TRBV6-1,.